The next 26 T cell receptor beta chains were all read from a single sample in a study of T cells in women clearing cervical HPV infection. TCRdb's copy holds only in-frame clones and misses some; the assay was immunoSEQ multiplex PCR. The sample table sets out 20,000 to 30,000 clones. Input material: blood buffy coat. These receptors originate from a woman between 18 and 70 years old with a cervical HPV16 infection that either progressed to CIN3+ or cleared (not recorded which).

Worth noting for this clone: Sequencing ends 3 residues short of the CDR3 end; the germline J gene provides the rest. The V gene is TRBV14, the J gene TRBJ1-4; 12 nucleotides line up with TRBD1. This CDR3 is built from 19 residues. CDR1 is SGHDN and CDR2 is FVKESK in the germline V gene. V lost 0 bases and J lost 8; bases outside the gene matches: 13. CDR3 sequence: CASSQDSGGTGGIGEKLFF. The covered CDR3 bases are TGTGCCAGCAGCCAAGATAGTGGCGGGACAGGGGGCATTGGGGAAAAA.

Points on this clone: The read ends 3 residues early relative to the CDR3; the germline J gene fills the gap. The V gene is TRBV18, the J gene TRBJ2-3; the match to TRBD2 covers 9 bases. J was trimmed by 5 bases and V by 4 bases; bases with no gene match: 7. This CDR3 comprises 15 residues. Germline V gene sequence: CDR1 KGHSH, CDR2 LQKENI. CDR3 DNA (partial): TGTGCCAGCTCACGAGCGGGGGGTTCGGGAGATACG. Translation gives CASSRAGGSGDT. From start to end, the CDR3 is CASSRAGGSGDTQYF.

As concerns this clone: The read ends 3 residues before the CDR3 terminus; that terminus is restored from the germline J gene. The chain links TRBV7-3 to TRBJ2-7, with D possibly matching TRBD2 (7 bases). Germline assignment: CDR1 SGHTA and CDR2 FQGTGA. This CDR3 region has 13 residues. The germline V and J ends were trimmed by 5 bases and 5 bases, with 13 bases remaining between them. Incomplete CDR3 DNA: TGTGCCAGCAGCCTCAAGGGGGGGCACGAG. This sequence encodes CASSLKGGHE. The CDR3 in its entirety is CASSLKGGHEQYF. The full variable domain, rest sourced from reference TRBV7-3 and TRBJ2-7, is GAGVSQTPSNKVTEKGKYVELRCDPISGHTALYWYRQSLGQGPEFLIYFQGTGAADDSGLPNDRFFAVRPEGSVSTLKIQRTERGDSAVYLCASSLKGGHEQYFGPGTRLTVT.

With regard to this clone: The read falls 3 residues short of the CDR3 end, and the missing part is taken from the germline J gene. This rearrangement joins TRBV7-9 to TRBJ1-2, with TRBD1 matching over 9 bases. In germline, CDR1 is SEHNR, CDR2 FQNEAQ (reference sequence). The CDR3 covers 15 residues. This CDR3 is CASSRGQGNRYDYTF. The covered CDR3 bases are TGTGCCAGCAGCCGGGGACAGGGAAATCGCTACGAC.

The sequenced CDR3 bases are TGTGCCAGCAGCCGAATCAGGGAATCTAACTATGGC. This gives the protein CASSRIRESNYG. The whole CDR3 is CASSRIRESNYGYTF. This chain uses TRBV7-8 with TRBJ1-2, with a tentative D call TRBD1 (5 bases). From the germline J gene comes the end of the CDR3, since the read stops 3 residues before it. The V end was cut by 5 bases, the J end by 0 bases, with 13 bases between. CDR1 is SGHVS and CDR2 is FQNEAQ in the germline V gene. The CDR3 length is 15 residues.

Concerning this clone itself: The read is 3 residues too short to cover the CDR3 end, so that end is filled in from the germline J gene. V is TRBV5-1 and J is TRBJ2-2; the D gene is possibly TRBD1 (6 bases). This CDR3 comprises 16 residues. V lost 1 base to trimming and J lost 2 bases, with 12 bases between them. Germline CDR1 is SGHRS and CDR2 is YFSETQ. The CDR3 is CASSLLGGENTGELFF. Incomplete CDR3 DNA: TGCGCCAGCAGCTTGCTAGGGGGAGAAAACACCGGGGAG. The full variable domain, its missing parts supplied by reference TRBV5-1 and TRBJ2-2, is KAGVTQTPRYLIKTRGQQVTLSCSPISGHRSVSWYQQTPGQGLQFLFEYFSETQRNKGNFPGRFSGRQFSNSRSEMNVSTLELGDSALYLCASSLLGGENTGELFFGEGSRLTVL.

Worth noting for this clone: The CDR3 goes on 3 residues after the read ends, and that part is filled in from the germline J gene. This sequence joins TRBV7-3 and TRBJ2-2; D possibly corresponds to TRBD1 (5 bases). This CDR3 region has 15 residues. Germline-derived CDR1 and CDR2 are SGHTA and FQGTGA. Partial CDR3 DNA: TGTGCCAGCAGCCCCCAGGAGACTGGGGCCAACGTG. Protein product: CASSPQETGANV. The full CDR3 protein reads CASSPQETGANVLFF. Complete variable domain (other parts from reference TRBV7-3 and TRBJ2-2): GAGVSQTPSNKVTEKGKYVELRCDPISGHTALYWYRQSLGQGPEFLIYFQGTGAADDSGLPNDRFFAVRPEGSVSTLKIQRTERGDSAVYLCASSPQETGANVLFFGEGSRLTVL.

Concerning this clone itself: The read ends 3 residues before the CDR3 terminus; that terminus is restored from the germline J gene. The rearrangement links TRBV7-2 to TRBJ2-7, with TRBD2 as a possible D gene (5 bases). The CDR3 has 15 amino acids. Germline V CDR1 and CDR2: SGHTA, FQGNSA. Trimming pared 5 bases from V and 1 base from J, leaving 15 bases between. The CDR3 spells CASSHTLERSYEQYF. Partial CDR3 DNA: TGTGCCAGCAGCCACACCCTGGAGCGGTCCTACGAG.

A note on this clone: The CDR3 end is not reached by the read, which stops 3 residues before it; the germline J gene fills it in. J is TRBJ2-3 and V is TRBV7-3, with D uncertain. Deletions cut 4 bases from V and 5 bases from J, with 10 bases between. This CDR3 contains 13 residues. Germline CDR1 is SGHTA and CDR2 is FQGTGA. CDR3: CASSSVFRDTQYF. The CDR3 DNA, read in part, is TGTGCCAGCAGCTCAGTATTTCGAGATACG. The entire variable domain, with the rest obtained from reference TRBV7-3 and TRBJ2-3, is as follows: GAGVSQTPSNKVTEKGKYVELRCDPISGHTALYWYRQSLGQGPEFLIYFQGTGAADDSGLPNDRFFAVRPEGSVSTLKIQRTERGDSAVYLCASSSVFRDTQYFGPGTRLTVL.

CDR3 loop: CASAGGADYGQYF. The part of the CDR3 DNA that was read is TGTGCCAGCGCAGGGGGTGCGGACTATGGT. This chain connects TRBV18 to TRBJ2-4; a weak D match, TRBD1 (7 bases). The CDR3 extends 3 residues past the end of the read, so its final part is completed from the germline J gene. CDR3 length equals 13 residues. The V gene's germline CDR1 is KGHSH and CDR2 LQKENI.

The CDR3 here is CASSHTGGEGETQYF. CDR3 DNA (partial): TGTGCCAGCAGCCACACAGGGGGCGAGGGAGAGACC. V usage is TRBV7-7 and J usage is TRBJ2-5; TRBD1 agrees at 9 bases. Sequencing ends 3 residues short of the CDR3 end; the germline J gene provides the rest. Germline V gives CDR1 SSHAT, CDR2 FNYEAQ (reference sequence). This CDR3 has 15 residues. V lost 5 bases, J lost 4 bases, and 8 bases stayed unmatched.

The covered CDR3 bases are TGTGCCAGCAGCTTAAGTACAGGTAGCAATCAGCCG. Amino acids: CASSLSTGSNQP. The full CDR3 protein is CASSLSTGSNQPQYF. The chain employs TRBV7-2 and TRBJ2-3; TRBD1 is a possible D gene (5 bases). Read sequence stops 3 residues before the CDR3 end, and the germline J gene provides the missing end. Germline V gene data show CDR1 as SGHTA and CDR2 as FQGNSA. CDR3 length equals 15 residues.

With respect to this clone: The read gets to within 3 residues of the CDR3 end, and the germline J gene fills in the rest. The gene calls are TRBV5-4 and TRBJ1-1, with a tentative D call TRBD1 (5 bases). The CDR3 spans 13 residues. Germline values: CDR1 SGHNT, CDR2 YYREEE (reference sequence). V was clipped by 10 bases and J by 0 bases, with 13 bases between them. CDR3 sequence reads: CAAKQDLNTEAFF. CDR3 DNA (partial): TGTGCCGCAAAACAGGATCTGAACACTGAA.

A word on this clone: The CDR3 end falls 3 residues outside the read, so it is completed with the germline J gene. The rearrangement joins TRBV5-1 to TRBJ2-1; D unresolved. The CDR3 totals 14 residues. Germline assignment: CDR1 SGHRS and CDR2 YFSETQ. Trimming removed 0 bases from V and 5 bases from J, with 9 bases in between. CDR3 region: CASSLGRLDNEQFF. The sequenced CDR3 bases are TGCGCCAGCAGCTTGGGGCGGTTGGACAATGAG.

This chain's CDR3 is CASSLGQGSHEQYF. The sequenced part of the CDR3 DNA is TGTGCCAGCTCGCTGGGACAGGGTTCCCACGAG. The V call is TRBV18, the J call TRBJ2-7; 9 bases are a match to TRBD1. With the read ending 3 residues before the CDR3 end, the germline J gene is used to fill in that end. Losses at the gene ends were 6 bases for V and 5 bases for J; bases not matched to a gene: 8. Looked up from germline, CDR1 is KGHSH and CDR2 is LQKENI. This CDR3 has 14 amino acids.

To note about this clone: The read terminates 3 residues ahead of where the CDR3 ends, so the germline J gene completes it. V and J are TRBV5-1 and TRBJ2-5; D is perhaps TRBD1 (6 bases). The CDR3 has 14 residues. V dropped 2 bases and J dropped 2 bases, with 10 bases sitting between them. CDR1 is SGHRS, CDR2 YFSETQ, per germline. The CDR3 bases that were read are TGCGCCAGCAGCTTTCTAGGGGGACAAGAGACC. Residues: CASSFLGGQET. The entire CDR3 reads CASSFLGGQETQYF.

Regarding this clone: A junction end diverges from the germline sequence, so it may reflect a read error. The CDR3 end is not reached by the read, which stops 3 residues before it; the germline J gene fills it in. Other nucleotide sequences in the sample specify the same CDR3. The V call is TRBV7-8, the J call TRBJ1-3; D is unclear. From germline, CDR1 is SGHVS and CDR2 FQNEAQ. The CDR3 spans 13 residues. Partial CDR3 DNA: TGTGCCAGCGTCGACGCACGGGGAAACACA. Residues: CASVDARGNT. The entire CDR3 protein is CASVDARGNTIYF. The full variable domain, its missing parts supplied by reference TRBV7-8 and TRBJ1-3, is GAGVSQSPRYKVAKRGQDVALRCDPISGHVSLFWYQQALGQGPEFLTYFQNEAQLDKSGLPSDRFFAERPEGSVSTLKIQRTQQEDSAVYLCASVDARGNTIYFGEGSWLTVV.

The sequenced CDR3 bases are TGTGCCAGCAGTTATGAGGCGGTCTACGAG. Its protein product is CASSYEAVYE. The CDR3 as a whole reads CASSYEAVYEQYF. The rearrangement links TRBV6-2 or TRBV6-3 to TRBJ2-7, with D hard to call. The read finishes 3 residues shy of the CDR3 end, and the germline J gene is used to complete it. V shed 3 bases and J shed 3 bases, with 9 bases lying between them. Germline V gene data show CDR1 as MNHEY and CDR2 as SVGEGT. This CDR3 is built from 13 residues.

A remark on this clone: The CDR3 end falls 3 residues outside the read, so it is completed with the germline J gene. The rearrangement uses TRBV7-9 and TRBJ1-1, with D maybe TRBD1 (5 bases). Trimming pared 5 bases from V and 4 bases from J, leaving 14 bases between. Looked up from germline, CDR1 is SEHNR and CDR2 is FQNEAQ (reference sequence). CDR3 length: 14 amino acids. The CDR3 here is CASSPRGDRTEAFF. The sequenced CDR3 bases are TGTGCCAGCAGCCCCCGGGGGGACCGCACTGAA.

Comments on this clone: The missing CDR3 end, 3 residues past where the read stops, is filled in from the germline J gene. The genes are TRBV10-3 and TRBJ2-7; no clear D gene. The CDR3 is made up of 11 amino acids. From germline, CDR1 is ENHRY and CDR2 SYGVKD. Trimming shortened V by 2 bases and J by 6 bases, and 5 bases separated the two germline ends. CDR3 region: CAISELREQYF. The DNA read from the CDR3 is TGTGCCATCAGTGAGCTCCGCGAG.

Concerning this clone itself: The read ends 3 residues early relative to the CDR3; the germline J gene fills the gap. The chain joins TRBV30 to TRBJ2-3; perhaps TRBD1 as D (5 bases). The CDR3 is made up of 15 amino acids. Germline CDR1 and CDR2: GTSNPN and SVGIG (reference sequence). The DNA read from the CDR3 is TGTGCCTGGAGTGCAGGGTTCGGTAAGAATCAGCCG. Encoded protein: CAWSAGFGKNQP. The entire CDR3 protein reads CAWSAGFGKNQPQYF.

On this clone: With the read ending 3 residues before the CDR3 end, the germline J gene is used to fill in that end. The chain recombines TRBV29-1 with TRBJ2-1; perhaps TRBD1 as D (5 bases). Looked up from germline, CDR1 is SQVTM and CDR2 is ANQGSEA. This CDR3 has 15 residues. V was clipped by 7 bases and J by 1 base, with 17 bases between them. CDR3 amino acids: CSAAWGSRSYNEQFF. Incomplete CDR3 DNA: TGCAGCGCGGCGTGGGGCTCCCGTTCCTACAATGAG.

Worth noting for this clone: The read ends 3 residues before the CDR3 terminus; that terminus is restored from the germline J gene. The chain links TRBV10-3 to TRBJ2-5; TRBD2 matches 8 bases. V shed 7 bases, J shed 5 bases, and the junction held 6 bases outside the gene matches. The CDR3 sequence is 13 residues long. Germline CDR1 ENHRY, CDR2 SYGVKD. The CDR3 is CAIMSGSGETQYF. The CDR3 bases that were read are TGTGCCATCATGAGCGGGAGTGGGGAGACC.

As concerns this clone: The read ends 3 residues shy of where the CDR3 ends; the end is completed using the germline J gene. The V and J genes are TRBV2 and TRBJ2-7, with D perhaps TRBD1 (6 bases). Per the germline V gene, CDR1 is SNHLY and CDR2 is FYNNEI. V was trimmed by 5 bases and J by 5 bases, leaving 10 bases between them. This CDR3 spans 12 amino acids. The part of the CDR3 DNA that was read is TGTGCCAGCAGTATACAGGGCCACGAG. Its translation: CASSIQGHE. The entire CDR3 protein reads CASSIQGHEQYF.

On this clone: The observed sequence ends 3 residues before the CDR3 terminus, with the missing tail filled in from the germline J gene. The chain recombines TRBV6-2 or TRBV6-3 with TRBJ2-3, with a possible D match to TRBD2 (7 bases). CDR3 length equals 17 residues. Germline CDR1 and CDR2: MNHEY and SVGEGT. The CDR3 DNA, read in part, is TGTGCCAGCAGGACCCTTTCGAGGGGGGGCCTTGTGGAGACG. As protein: CASRTLSRGGLVET. The full CDR3 protein is CASRTLSRGGLVETQYF.

Comments on this clone: The read stops 3 residues short of the end of the CDR3; the missing end is completed from the germline J gene. J is TRBJ1-1 and V is TRBV18; 9 bases map to TRBD1. This CDR3 spans 17 amino acids. Germline trimming cut 3 bases from V and 4 bases from J; bases unmatched to any gene: 12. Germline V gene sequence: CDR1 KGHSH, CDR2 LQKENI. CDR3 DNA, as far as it was read: TGTGCCAGCTCACCTACCTCCGGGACAGGGAGATTCACTGAA. Translated: CASSPTSGTGRFTE. The entire CDR3 protein is CASSPTSGTGRFTEAFF. Drawing the rest from reference TRBV18 and TRBJ1-1, the complete variable domain is NAGVMQNPRHLVRRRGQEARLRCSPMKGHSHVYWYRQLPEEGLKFMVYLQKENIIDESGMPKERFSAEFPKEGPSILRIQQVVRGDSAAYFCASSPTSGTGRFTEAFFGQGTRLTVV.